What follows describes a single T cell receptor beta chain. The method was immunoSEQ multiplex PCR; TCRdb's version includes in-frame clones alone and lacks a portion of them. The data show around 270,000 clones, about 87% seen once. The data derive from a study of blood T cell repertoires in COVID-19. The sequencing input was peripheral blood. This clonotype was sampled from a man aged 55-75 years who had recovered from COVID-19.

The CDR3 here is CASSRRVKANTGELFF. In nucleotides, the CDR3 is TGTGCCAGCTCCCGGCGGGTGAAAGCGAACACCGGGGAGCTGTTTTTT. The chain joins TRBV5-6 to TRBJ2-2, with D possibly TRBD2 on 5 matching bases. CDR3 length: 16 residues. Looked up from germline, CDR1 is SGHDT and CDR2 is YYEEEE. Trimming took off 7 bases at V and 0 bases at J, with 16 bases between the two ends.